A selection of T cell receptor beta chains follows, all from one sample in a study of neoadjuvant nivolumab and ipilimumab in lung cancer. Profiling relied on immunoSEQ multiplex PCR, and the TCRdb table lists in-frame clones only, not all of them. The data contain 3,500 to 4,500 clones, roughly 81% of them singletons. Sequenced here: adjacent normal lung tissue, sampled after neoadjuvant nivolumab, alone or with ipilimumab, at or shortly before surgery. These receptors came from an adult with non-small cell lung cancer. CDR3s include the opening cysteine and the closing phenylalanine or tryptophan. The order of the fields is clone size, V gene, D gene, J gene, CDR3 protein, CDR3 DNA. D genes are given only for firm matches. For some rows the clone size is stated as once, few or many, or as a class when expanded; others skip it.

clone_size: NA; v_call: TRBV2; d_call: NA; j_call: TRBJ2-7; cdr3_aa: CASNTRIPLSYEQYF; cdr3_nt: TGTGCCAGCAATACGAGAATCCCCCTCTCCTACGAGCAGTACTTC
clone_size: NA; v_call: TRBV2; d_call: NA; j_call: TRBJ1-1; cdr3_aa: CASSYDTEAFF; cdr3_nt: TGTGCCAGCAGTTACGACACTGAAGCTTTCTTT
clone_size: once; v_call: TRBV2; d_call: NA; j_call: TRBJ2-6; cdr3_aa: CASGAGPSGANVLTF; cdr3_nt: TGTGCCAGCGGGGCGGGGCCCTCTGGGGCCAACGTCCTGACTTTC
clone_size: NA; v_call: TRBV28; d_call: TRBD1; j_call: TRBJ1-5; cdr3_aa: CASTSGGASQPQHF; cdr3_nt: TGTGCCAGCACCTCAGGGGGCGCGAGTCAGCCCCAGCATTTT
clone_size: NA; v_call: TRBV16; d_call: TRBD1; j_call: TRBJ1-5; cdr3_aa: CASSLDRAQPQHF; cdr3_nt: TGTGCCAGCAGCTTGGACAGGGCTCAGCCCCAGCATTTT
clone_size: few; v_call: TRBV4-3; d_call: NA; j_call: TRBJ1-1; cdr3_aa: CASSAAILNTEAFF; cdr3_nt: TGCGCCAGCAGCGCGGCTATTCTGAACACTGAAGCTTTCTTT
clone_size: few; v_call: TRBV25-1; d_call: NA; j_call: TRBJ1-2; cdr3_aa: CASKGGFLLSEGYTF; cdr3_nt: TGTGCCAGCAAAGGGGGTTTCCTCCTTTCCGAGGGCTACACCTTC
clone_size: NA; v_call: TRBV4-3; d_call: NA; j_call: TRBJ2-4; cdr3_aa: CASSQDPGRVAKNIQYF; cdr3_nt: TGCGCCAGCAGCCAAGATCCTGGCCGAGTAGCCAAAAACATTCAGTACTTC
clone_size: NA; v_call: TRBV20-1; d_call: NA; j_call: TRBJ1-2; cdr3_aa: CRPFGSSEYTF; cdr3_nt: TGCAGGCCGTTTGGGAGCTCCGAATACACCTTC
clone_size: NA; v_call: TRBV18; d_call: NA; j_call: TRBJ1-2; cdr3_aa: CASSPAGAGYGYTF; cdr3_nt: TGTGCCAGCTCCCCGGCAGGGGCAGGGTATGGCTACACCTTC
clone_size: NA; v_call: TRBV2; d_call: NA; j_call: TRBJ2-5; cdr3_aa: CASSQGMGETQYF; cdr3_nt: TGTGCCAGCAGTCAGGGAATGGGGGAGACCCAGTACTTC
clone_size: NA; v_call: TRBV11-2; d_call: NA; j_call: TRBJ2-3; cdr3_aa: CASSPDPGVDTQYF; cdr3_nt: TGTGCCAGCAGCCCCGACCCTGGGGTAGATACGCAGTATTTT
clone_size: NA; v_call: TRBV2; d_call: TRBD2; j_call: TRBJ2-3; cdr3_aa: CASSSGGADTQYF; cdr3_nt: TGTGCCAGCAGTTCTGGGGGGGCAGATACGCAGTATTTT
clone_size: NA; v_call: TRBV2; d_call: NA; j_call: TRBJ1-6; cdr3_aa: CASSEGGGSPLHF; cdr3_nt: TGTGCCAGCAGTGAAGGAGGCGGTTCACCCCTCCACTTT
clone_size: NA; v_call: TRBV4-3; d_call: TRBD1; j_call: TRBJ2-7; cdr3_aa: CASSQDRAYEQYF; cdr3_nt: TGCGCCAGCAGCCAGGACAGGGCCTACGAGCAGTACTTC
clone_size: NA; v_call: TRBV14; d_call: NA; j_call: TRBJ2-3; cdr3_aa: CASSGPYSTDTQYF; cdr3_nt: TGTGCCAGCAGCGGACCCTATAGCACAGATACGCAGTATTTT
clone_size: few; v_call: TRBV5-1; d_call: TRBD2; j_call: TRBJ2-1; cdr3_aa: CASSLDGGFLEQFF; cdr3_nt: TGCGCCAGCAGCTTGGACGGGGGGTTCCTTGAGCAGTTCTTC
clone_size: NA; v_call: TRBV7-9; d_call: NA; j_call: TRBJ2-6; cdr3_aa: CASSLVNSGANVLTF; cdr3_nt: TGTGCCAGCAGCTTGGTCAACTCTGGGGCCAACGTCCTGACTTTC
clone_size: NA; v_call: TRBV9; d_call: NA; j_call: TRBJ1-3; cdr3_aa: CASSVDQGLPSGNTIYF; cdr3_nt: TGTGCCAGCAGCGTAGACCAGGGGCTTCCCTCTGGAAACACCATATATTTT
clone_size: NA; v_call: TRBV2; d_call: TRBD1; j_call: TRBJ2-2; cdr3_aa: CASRQGAAGELFF; cdr3_nt: TGTGCCAGCAGACAGGGGGCAGCCGGGGAGCTGTTTTTT
clone_size: NA; v_call: TRBV5-4; d_call: NA; j_call: TRBJ1-2; cdr3_aa: CASSLGKGTHGYTF; cdr3_nt: TGTGCCAGCAGCTTGGGTAAGGGGACCCATGGCTACACCTTC
clone_size: NA; v_call: TRBV29-1; d_call: TRBD1; j_call: TRBJ2-1; cdr3_aa: CSVRDRGDYNEQFF; cdr3_nt: TGCAGCGTTCGGGACAGGGGAGACTACAATGAGCAGTTCTTC
clone_size: NA; v_call: TRBV19; d_call: TRBD2; j_call: TRBJ2-7; cdr3_aa: CASSTLTSGGYEQYF; cdr3_nt: TGTGCCAGTAGTACGTTGACTAGCGGGGGTTACGAGCAGTACTTC
clone_size: NA; v_call: TRBV4-1; d_call: NA; j_call: TRBJ2-5; cdr3_aa: CASSHSFVETQYF; cdr3_nt: TGCGCCAGCAGCCACTCCTTTGTGGAGACCCAGTACTTC
clone_size: NA; v_call: TRBV2; d_call: NA; j_call: TRBJ1-1; cdr3_aa: CASSEGRGSEAFF; cdr3_nt: TGTGCCAGCAGTGAAGGCAGAGGTTCGGAAGCTTTCTTT
clone_size: NA; v_call: TRBV4-3; d_call: NA; j_call: TRBJ2-1; cdr3_aa: CASSQSYRAYNEQFF; cdr3_nt: TGCGCCAGCAGCCAGTCCTACAGGGCCTACAATGAGCAGTTCTTC
clone_size: few; v_call: TRBV18; d_call: NA; j_call: TRBJ2-5; cdr3_aa: CASSPPGVSGSQYF; cdr3_nt: TGTGCCAGCTCACCACCCGGGGTGTCAGGGTCCCAGTACTTC
clone_size: NA; v_call: TRBV5-6; d_call: TRBD1; j_call: TRBJ1-2; cdr3_aa: CASSLAGQTGGYTF; cdr3_nt: TGTGCCAGCAGCTTGGCGGGACAGACGGGTGGCTACACCTTC
clone_size: NA; v_call: TRBV7-2; d_call: NA; j_call: TRBJ1-6; cdr3_aa: CASSSDRIYNSPLHF; cdr3_nt: TGTGCCAGCAGCTCCGACCGAATCTATAATTCACCCCTCCACTTT
clone_size: NA; v_call: TRBV11-2; d_call: NA; j_call: TRBJ2-2; cdr3_aa: CASSLTGVIGELFF; cdr3_nt: TGTGCCAGCAGCTTGACGGGGGTCATCGGGGAGCTGTTTTTT
clone_size: NA; v_call: TRBV12-1; d_call: NA; j_call: TRBJ2-3; cdr3_aa: CASSHLAGDADTQYF; cdr3_nt: TGTGCCAGCAGCCATCTCGCGGGGGATGCAGATACGCAGTATTTT
clone_size: NA; v_call: TRBV19; d_call: TRBD1; j_call: TRBJ2-7; cdr3_aa: CASSPGQGLEQYF; cdr3_nt: TGTGCCAGTAGCCCGGGACAGGGACTCGAGCAGTACTTC
clone_size: once; v_call: TRBV5-6; d_call: NA; j_call: TRBJ1-3; cdr3_aa: CASSLWTVSGNTIYF; cdr3_nt: TGTGCCAGCAGCTTGTGGACAGTCTCTGGAAACACCATATATTTT
clone_size: NA; v_call: TRBV14; d_call: TRBD1; j_call: TRBJ2-7; cdr3_aa: CASSRGTGAYEQYF; cdr3_nt: TGTGCCAGCAGCCGAGGGACAGGGGCCTACGAGCAGTACTTC
clone_size: NA; v_call: TRBV4-1; d_call: TRBD1; j_call: TRBJ1-4; cdr3_aa: CASSRTGGSEKLFF; cdr3_nt: TGCGCCAGCAGCCGGACAGGGGGCTCTGAAAAACTGTTTTTT
clone_size: NA; v_call: TRBV7-9; d_call: NA; j_call: TRBJ1-1; cdr3_aa: CASSPPGRGTEAFF; cdr3_nt: TGTGCCAGCAGCCCCCCAGGGAGGGGAACTGAAGCTTTCTTT
clone_size: NA; v_call: TRBV7-2; d_call: NA; j_call: TRBJ2-5; cdr3_aa: CASSGGAQETQYF; cdr3_nt: TGTGCCAGCAGCGGGGGGGCCCAAGAGACCCAGTACTTC
clone_size: NA; v_call: TRBV5-1; d_call: NA; j_call: TRBJ2-5; cdr3_aa: CASSLGSGDGETQYF; cdr3_nt: TGCGCCAGCAGCTTGGGTAGCGGAGACGGAGAGACCCAGTACTTC
clone_size: NA; v_call: TRBV9; d_call: NA; j_call: TRBJ2-5; cdr3_aa: CASSPQPSQETQYF; cdr3_nt: TGTGCCAGCAGCCCCCAGCCCTCCCAAGAGACCCAGTACTTC
clone_size: NA; v_call: TRBV4-1; d_call: NA; j_call: TRBJ2-7; cdr3_aa: CASSQGGPGGTYEQYF; cdr3_nt: TGCGCCAGCAGCCAAGGGGGGCCTGGGGGGACCTACGAGCAGTACTTC
clone_size: once; v_call: TRBV9; d_call: TRBD1; j_call: TRBJ2-1; cdr3_aa: CASSVSGQDYNEQFF; cdr3_nt: TGTGCCAGCAGCGTAAGCGGACAGGACTACAATGAGCAGTTCTTC
clone_size: NA; v_call: TRBV5-4; d_call: NA; j_call: TRBJ1-1; cdr3_aa: CASSHDPPESTAFF; cdr3_nt: TGTGCCAGCAGCCATGATCCACCTGAGTCTACGGCTTTCTTT
clone_size: NA; v_call: TRBV5-1; d_call: TRBD2; j_call: TRBJ2-3; cdr3_aa: CASIMGASGSSDTQYF; cdr3_nt: TGCGCCAGTATCATGGGCGCTAGCGGGTCCTCAGATACGCAGTATTTT
clone_size: NA; v_call: TRBV4-1; d_call: NA; j_call: TRBJ1-1; cdr3_aa: CASSQTPNTEAFF; cdr3_nt: TGCGCCAGCAGCCAAACGCCGAACACTGAAGCTTTCTTT